This T cell receptor beta chain was identified during a study of blood T cell repertoires in COVID-19. Method: immunoSEQ multiplex PCR; TCRdb's copy keeps in-frame clones and lacks some. The sample contains about 230,000 clones, 65% to 85% of which appear only once. In regard to this clone: This CDR3 is also generated by other DNA sequences in the sample.

Sequencing input: peripheral blood. This sequence originates from a middle-aged man with acute or convalescent COVID-19.

The CDR3 protein is CASSPLSSYEQYF. The CDR3 DNA follows: TGTGCCAGCTCACCACTCAGCTCCTACGAGCAGTACTTC. V gene TRBV18 combines with J gene TRBJ2-7; D gene uncertain. Germline V gives CDR1 KGHSH, CDR2 LQKENI. There are 13 residues in the CDR3. V was trimmed by 1 base and J by 0 bases, leaving 4 bases between them. Variable domain in full (rest from reference TRBV18 and TRBJ2-7): NAGVMQNPRHLVRRRGQEARLRCSPMKGHSHVYWYRQLPEEGLKFMVYLQKENIIDESGMPKERFSAEFPKEGPSILRIQQVVRGDSAAYFCASSPLSSYEQYFGPGTRLTVT.